This entry describes one T cell receptor (beta chain). The antigen is unknown. This CDR3 is also generated by other DNA sequences in the sample. The data stem from a study of cytomegalovirus exposure and HLA in healthy donors. Study-wide points: A later analysis linked a missense variant in DCLRE1C to the trimming of TCR beta V and J genes. An Asian-associated ancestry cluster reportedly showed fewer N-insertions than the approximately 620-donor mean in a later analysis.

60 Vbeta and 13 Jbeta primers were used in PCR. This table comes from immunoSEQ multiplex PCR, and its TCRdb copy is limited to in-frame clones, with some not included. The data contain some 110,000 clones, around two thirds of them singletons. V was clipped by 5 bases and J by 2 bases, with 9 bases between them. The CDR3 contains 13 residues. The germline CDR1 and CDR2 sequences are SGHTA and FQGTGA. This receptor was identified in a man aged 55 to 70 in good health and CMV-seropositive. V gene TRBV7-3 combines with J gene TRBJ1-2, with D perhaps TRBD1 (5 bases). Sequencing was done on a sample of PBMCs. The DNA of the CDR3 is TGTGCCAGCAGCCCTGACAGAAACTATGGCTACACCTTC. It codes for CASSPDRNYGYTF.